The clone carrying this T cell receptor beta chain appeared many times. No antigen is known for it. This record comes from a study of metastatic and nonmetastatic thyroid tumors. On the study more broadly: Peripheral blood and tumor or nodule samples from malignant and benign thyroid patients were compared.

Original methodology: The study's classifier, a distant-metastasis tool for papillary thyroid cancer, was built using CDR3 differences across clinicopathological groups. TCRdb re-called the PCR reads via MiXCR. TCRdb's processing, not the authors', yielded these V and J calls. The table lists 30,000 to 35,000 clones, about 19% of them singletons, with about 7.6% in the top ten. Notes on the study in general: Significantly higher TCR beta diversity was reportedly seen in malignant thyroid tumors than benign nodules, in blood and tumor.

Trimming took 2 bases from V and 1 from J, leaving 17 bases between them. This CDR3 is built from 17 residues. From germline, CDR1 is LNHNV and CDR2 YYDKDF (reference sequence). No treatment had been given to any patient before thyroid surgery. The receptor was derived from a female donor with papillary thyroid cancer or a benign thyroid nodule (not recorded which). Some clones in this sample may be carry-over from other donors' samples. The sequenced sample consisted of blood. This sequence joins TRBV15 and TRBJ1-1; TRBD1 is a possible D gene (6 bases). The CDR3 reads CATSRSGGGPSNTEAFF. CDR3 nucleotide sequence: TGTGCCACCAGCAGATCCGGGGGGGGGCCATCGAACACTGAAGCTTTCTTT.